This is a list of T cell receptor beta chains from one sample in a study of T-cell memory formation after mild COVID-19. Via MiXCR, TCRdb re-called the 5' RACE reads, giving one row per CDR3 protein. This sample has under 70,000 distinct CDR3 sequences; about a tenth occur once, and the top ten carry approximately 1%. The specimen was PBMCs or a T cell subset sorted from them (not recorded which). Every receptor here comes from a man between 18 and 29 years old who had mild COVID-19 (a few samples of this study predate the infection). Cell type and time point are not known. Both conserved end residues are part of each CDR3. A D gene is named only where the DNA matches it firmly. Size values are once, few and many counts, or a class for expanded clones, and some rows have none.

V gene	J gene	clone size	D gene	CDR3 length	CDR3 protein	CDR3 DNA
TRBV5-1	TRBJ2-5	many	-	14	CASSFGGSQETQYF	TGCGCCAGCAGCTTTGGGGGGTCACAAGAGACCCAGTACTTC
TRBV20-1	TRBJ2-3	many	TRBD2	16	CSAPQLAGAYGDTQYF	TGCAGTGCTCCCCAACTAGCGGGGGCGTACGGGGATACGCAGTATTTT
TRBV7-2	TRBJ1-2	few	TRBD1	15	CASSESPGQGYGYTF	TGTGCCAGCAGCGAGTCACCGGGACAGGGTTATGGCTACACCTTC
TRBV5-1	TRBJ2-7	few	-	14	CASSLVPGSGEQYF	TGCGCCAGCAGCTTGGTTCCCGGATCGGGAGAGCAGTACTTC
TRBV20-1	TRBJ2-5	-	-	14	CSARDLGRQETQYF	TGCAGTGCTAGAGATCTGGGTAGACAAGAGACCCAGTACTTC
TRBV6-5	TRBJ1-2	-	-	12	CASSRAGSGYTF	TGTGCCAGCAGTCGGGCGGGAAGTGGCTACACCTTC
TRBV12-3/TRBV12-4	TRBJ2-3	-	-	12	CASSLAQDTQYF	TGTGCCAGCAGTTTAGCGCAAGATACGCAGTATTTT
TRBV10-3	TRBJ2-2	-	TRBD2	17	CAIKFGLAGKNTGELFF	TGTGCCATCAAGTTCGGACTAGCGGGGAAGAACACCGGGGAGCTGTTTTTT
TRBV7-2	TRBJ2-3	-	-	13	CASSFDYSDTQYF	TGTGCCAGCAGCTTCGATTACTCAGATACGCAGTATTTT
TRBV10-3	TRBJ2-3	-	-	14	CAISESLAVDTQYF	TGTGCCATCAGTGAGTCATTGGCGGTAGATACGCAGTATTTT
TRBV7-9	TRBJ1-6	few	-	17	CASSPGGANAYNSPLHF	TGTGCCAGCAGCCCCGGAGGGGCCAACGCCTATAATTCACCCCTCCACTTT
TRBV28	TRBJ1-5	many	-	15	CASSPSGRSGQPQHF	TGTGCCAGCAGCCCCTCGGGCAGGTCGGGACAGCCCCAGCATTTT
TRBV7-7	TRBJ2-5	few	-	14	CASSQGVDRETQYF	TGTGCTAGCAGCCAGGGTGTCGACCGGGAGACCCAGTACTTC
TRBV5-1	TRBJ1-2	few	-	13	CASSLAGLYGYTF	TGCGCCAGCAGCTTGGCCGGGCTCTATGGCTACACCTTC
TRBV10-3	TRBJ1-2	-	-	14	CAINPDGSNYGYTF	TGTGCCATCAACCCCGACGGATCCAACTATGGCTACACCTTC
TRBV4-2	TRBJ1-2	-	-	14	CASSQEGGGYGYTF	TGTGCCAGCAGCCAAGAGGGGGGCGGCTATGGCTACACCTTC
TRBV7-9	TRBJ2-7	many	-	14	CASSLAGIPFEQYF	TGTGCCAGCAGCTTAGCGGGGATCCCTTTCGAGCAGTACTTC
TRBV28	TRBJ2-3	-	TRBD2	18	CASSLSPGLGSLTDTQYF	TGTGCCAGCAGTTTGTCCCCGGGACTAGGAAGTCTTACAGATACGCAGTATTTT
TRBV4-3	TRBJ2-1	many	-	14	CASSQDVSFDEQFF	TGCGCCAGCAGCCAAGACGTAAGTTTCGATGAGCAGTTCTTC
TRBV5-1	TRBJ1-2	few	-	13	CASSFDSKGGYTF	TGCGCCAGCAGCTTCGACAGTAAAGGGGGCTACACCTTC
TRBV11-1	TRBJ2-1	few	TRBD1	14	CASGPGQILNEQFF	TGTGCCAGCGGCCCGGGACAGATCCTCAATGAGCAGTTCTTC
TRBV7-2	TRBJ2-1	medium-sized	TRBD1	14	CASSARTGGREVFF	TGTGCCAGCAGCGCCCGGACAGGGGGCCGGGAGGTGTTCTTC
TRBV10-2	TRBJ2-1	-	-	13	CASIQASGNEQFF	TGCGCCAGCATTCAAGCTAGTGGCAATGAGCAGTTCTTC
TRBV5-1	TRBJ2-3	-	TRBD2	15	CASSSSGEGADTQYF	TGCGCCAGCAGCTCTAGCGGGGAGGGCGCAGATACGCAGTATTTT
TRBV3-1	TRBJ2-5	-	-	13	CASSQDEQETQYF	TGTGCCAGCAGCCAAGATGAACAAGAGACCCAGTACTTC
TRBV6-5	TRBJ2-5	many	TRBD1	14	CASSDRTGYETQYF	TGTGCCAGCAGTGACCGGACAGGGTACGAGACCCAGTACTTC
TRBV7-6	TRBJ1-6	few	-	14	CASSLGGRNSPLHF	TGTGCCAGCAGCTTAGGAGGGCGTAATTCACCCCTCCACTTT
TRBV7-2	TRBJ1-2	many	TRBD1	15	CASRFDRGANYGYTF	TGTGCCAGCAGATTCGACAGGGGAGCTAACTATGGCTACACCTTC
TRBV7-3	TRBJ1-1	-	-	14	CASSLTDWGTEAFF	TGTGCCAGCAGCTTAACGGATTGGGGGACTGAAGCTTTCTTT
TRBV11-2	TRBJ2-5	many	-	16	CASSGSSRRTTASQYF	TGTGCCAGCAGCGGTAGTAGTAGGAGGACCACCGCGTCCCAGTACTTC
TRBV11-2	TRBJ1-1	many	-	17	CASSLGQGRLEDTEAFF	TGTGCCAGCAGCTTAGGTCAGGGGAGGCTCGAGGACACTGAAGCTTTCTTT
TRBV7-9	TRBJ1-1	-	-	17	CASSLAPPAFMNTEAFF	TGTGCCAGCAGCTTAGCCCCCCCAGCCTTTATGAACACTGAAGCTTTCTTT
TRBV3-1	TRBJ2-1	medium-sized	TRBD2	17	CASSQAGSGGSYNEQFF	TGTGCCAGCAGCCAGGCCGGCAGCGGGGGCTCCTACAATGAGCAGTTCTTC
TRBV3-1	TRBJ2-7	-	TRBD2	14	CASSPRTSGHEQYF	TGTGCCAGCAGCCCCAGGACTAGCGGGCACGAGCAGTACTTC
TRBV5-1	TRBJ1-1	once	TRBD1	13	CASSLARTGGAFF	TGCGCCAGCAGCTTGGCCAGGACAGGGGGAGCTTTCTTT
TRBV7-2	TRBJ2-2	-	-	14	CASSSRLFTGELFF	TGTGCCAGCAGCTCGCGACTGTTCACCGGGGAGCTGTTTTTT
TRBV5-1	TRBJ2-1	-	TRBD2	15	CASSSAGGALNEQFF	TGCGCCAGCAGCTCCGCGGGAGGAGCCCTCAATGAGCAGTTCTTC
TRBV6-5	TRBJ1-1	many	-	12	CASSQGPIEAFF	TGTGCCAGCAGTCAGGGACCCATTGAAGCTTTCTTT
TRBV6-2/TRBV6-3	TRBJ2-3	few	-	12	CASGEITDTQYF	TGTGCCAGCGGGGAGATCACAGATACGCAGTATTTT
TRBV29-1	TRBJ2-3	-	TRBD2	14	CSVDSGGAGDTQYF	TGCAGCGTTGATAGCGGGGGGGCGGGAGATACGCAGTATTTT
TRBV29-1	TRBJ1-1	many	-	12	CSVSDGNTEAFF	TGCAGCGTGTCGGACGGGAACACTGAAGCTTTCTTT
TRBV7-9	TRBJ2-3	few	-	15	CASSLSASSTDTQYF	TGTGCCAGCAGCTTATCAGCGTCTAGCACAGATACGCAGTATTTT
TRBV5-1	TRBJ2-1	many	TRBD2	16	CASRPGGGSSYNEQFF	TGCGCCAGCAGGCCGGGGGGGGGAAGCTCCTACAATGAGCAGTTCTTC